These T cell receptor beta chains were read from a single sample in a study of blood T cell repertoires in COVID-19. The method was immunoSEQ multiplex PCR; TCRdb's version includes in-frame clones alone and lacks a portion of them. Altogether around 57,000 clones are present, about 87% being singletons, with the ten largest covering about 3%. The material sequenced was peripheral blood. The receptors here all came from a human donor in a cohort sampled during active COVID-19. Both conserved end residues are part of each CDR3. D genes are given only for firm matches. Clone size is given for some rows only: seen once, a few or many times, or a class if the clone is expanded.

abundance	d_gene	v_gene	j_gene	CDR3nt	CDR3aa
-	TRBD1	TRBV18	TRBJ1-5	TGTGCCAGCTCACCGTGGACAGGGGAGGCTCAGCCCCAGCATTTT	CASSPWTGEAQPQHF
-	-	TRBV5-6	TRBJ1-1	TGTGCCAGCAGCTTGTTAAACAGACTAAACACTGAAGCTTTCTTT	CASSLLNRLNTEAFF
-	TRBD1	TRBV18	TRBJ1-5	TGTGCCAGCTCACCAGGGACAGGGGGCCTTCAGCCCCAGCATTTT	CASSPGTGGLQPQHF
-	TRBD2	TRBV9	TRBJ2-7	TGTGCCAGCAGCGCACTGGGACTAGCGGGAGAGAGGGAGCAGTACTTC	CASSALGLAGEREQYF
-	TRBD1	TRBV6-6	TRBJ1-1	TGTGCCAGCAGTTACTCCGCGGGACAGGGGAGCACTGAAGCTTTCTTT	CASSYSAGQGSTEAFF
-	TRBD2	TRBV5-1	TRBJ2-4	TGCGCCAGCAGCTTGGGAGTAGCGGGAGGGCCTGGAAACATTCAGTACTTC	CASSLGVAGGPGNIQYF
-	TRBD1	TRBV30	TRBJ1-1	TGTGCCTGGAGTGTACAGGGGTCCACTGAAGCTTTCTTT	CAWSVQGSTEAFF
-	TRBD1	TRBV7-8	TRBJ2-2	TGTGCCAGCAGCCCAAGACAGGGGTACACCGGGGAGCTGTTTTTT	CASSPRQGYTGELFF
-	TRBD2	TRBV4-1	TRBJ2-3	TGCGCCAGCAGCTCGCCCCGCGGGGGGGACCGGTCAGATACGCAGTATTTT	CASSSPRGGDRSDTQYF
-	-	TRBV19	TRBJ2-7	TGTGCCAGTAGTACACAGAGCAGTAGCTCCTACGAGCAGTACTTC	CASSTQSSSSYEQYF
-	-	TRBV20-1	TRBJ2-7	TGCAGTGCTAGAGATGGAAGGGGGCAGTACTTC	CSARDGRGQYF
-	-	TRBV9	TRBJ1-2	TGTGCCAGCAGCGTTTCCACCTCAGGGGGCTACACCTTC	CASSVSTSGGYTF
-	TRBD1	TRBV19	TRBJ1-2	TGTGCCAGTAGCGACCCGACAGGGACTAACTATGGCTACACCTTC	CASSDPTGTNYGYTF
-	TRBD2	TRBV28	TRBJ2-7	TGTGCCAGCATTCCAAGCGGGAGGGCCTACGAGCAGTACTTC	CASIPSGRAYEQYF
once	TRBD1	TRBV7-8	TRBJ1-6	TGTGCCAGCAGCTCCGGGCAGGGGGATTCACCCCTCCACTTT	CASSSGQGDSPLHF
-	-	TRBV24-1	TRBJ1-1	TGTGCCACCAGTGACTCCACTGTCGGACTCGCCTTTGAAGCTTTCTTT	CATSDSTVGLAFEAFF
-	-	TRBV7-2	TRBJ2-5	TGTGCCAGCAGCGCAGGACAGAGCGACGGGGAGACCCAGTACTTC	CASSAGQSDGETQYF
-	-	TRBV4-3	TRBJ2-7	TGCGCCAGCAGCCAAGATTCCTCCGCGGAGGCCACCTACGAGCAGTACTTC	CASSQDSSAEATYEQYF
-	TRBD2	TRBV12-3/TRBV12-4	TRBJ2-7	TGTGCCAGCAGCCAGGGACTAGCGGGGGAGCAGTACTTC	CASSQGLAGEQYF
-	TRBD1	TRBV9	TRBJ1-3	TGTGCCAGCAGCCCGGGACAGCGAAACACCATATATTTT	CASSPGQRNTIYF
-	-	TRBV5-6	TRBJ2-4	TGTGCCAGCAGCTTGGGTGGCACCCTAGCCAAAAACATTCAGTACTTC	CASSLGGTLAKNIQYF
-	TRBD2	TRBV9	TRBJ2-3	TGTGCCAGCAGCGTAGAGTCGGCGGGAGGAGACACAGATACGCAGTATTTT	CASSVESAGGDTDTQYF
-	TRBD2	TRBV11-3	TRBJ2-1	TGTGCCAGCAGCTTCGAGCGGGGGGCCTACAATGAGCAGTTCTTC	CASSFERGAYNEQFF